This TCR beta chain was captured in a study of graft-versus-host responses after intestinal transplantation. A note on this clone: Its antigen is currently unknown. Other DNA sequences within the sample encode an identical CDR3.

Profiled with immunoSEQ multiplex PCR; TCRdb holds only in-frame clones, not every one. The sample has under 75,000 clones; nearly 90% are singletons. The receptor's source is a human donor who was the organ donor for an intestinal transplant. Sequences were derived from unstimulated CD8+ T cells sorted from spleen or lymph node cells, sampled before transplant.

The CDR3: CASSDLAGGQETQYF. The CDR3 DNA reads as TGTGCCAGCAGTGACTTAGCGGGGGGGCAAGAGACCCAGTACTTC. The chain joins TRBV6-1 to TRBJ2-5, with TRBD2 identical over 11 bases. Germline trimming cut 3 bases from V and 2 bases from J; bases unmatched to any gene: 2. The CDR3 consists of 15 residues. Germline loops: CDR1 MNHNS, CDR2 SASEGT.